The following is a T cell receptor beta chain sequence with its context. Sequenced by immunoSEQ multiplex PCR; TCRdb stores in-frame clones only, minus some. This sample yields approximately 100,000 clones, of which roughly 89% are seen a single time; 1.6% belongs to the top ten. The data are from a study of T cell changes during pregnancy in multiple sclerosis. V was pared by 5 bases and J by 1 base, with 3 bases of the junction left unmatched. CDR3 length equals 14 residues. CDR1 and CDR2 from the germline V gene are ENHRY and SYGVKD. This rearrangement joins TRBV10-3 to TRBJ1-1, with 8 nucleotides matching TRBD1. The sample consisted of peripheral blood, taken before pregnancy. This sequence was found in a female donor with multiple sclerosis, enrolled in a pregnancy study. The DNA for the CDR3 is TGTGCCATCAGTCTCGGACAGGGGAACACTGAAGCTTTCTTT. The encoded protein is CAISLGQGNTEAFF.